Following are 25 T cell receptor beta chains from one sample sequenced in a study of blood T cell repertoires in COVID-19. TCRdb's copy holds only in-frame clones and misses some; the assay was immunoSEQ multiplex PCR. In the table there are about 180,000 clones, over 75% of which are singletons. Sequencing input: peripheral blood. The receptors come from a human donor with active or convalescent COVID-19. The donor label of this sample is uncertain.

V gene TRBV5-4 combines with J gene TRBJ2-1, with 8 nucleotides matching TRBD2. The CDR3 runs to 17 residues. Germline V gives CDR1 SGHNT, CDR2 YYREEE (reference sequence). J was trimmed by 0 bases and V by 4 bases; bases with no gene match: 9. The CDR3 protein is CASSPAGTRSSYNEQFF. As DNA, the CDR3 is TGTGCCAGCAGCCCCGCCGGGACTAGAAGCTCCTACAATGAGCAGTTCTTC.

This chain uses TRBV5-1 with TRBJ1-1; no clear D gene. V lost 5 bases and J lost 2, with 13 bases in between. This CDR3 has 14 residues. CDR1 is SGHRS and CDR2 is YFSETQ in the germline V gene. The CDR3 region has the DNA TGCGCCAGCAGTCCTCAGACGGGAAACACTGAAGCTTTCTTT. Its translation: CASSPQTGNTEAFF.

The chain has TRBV19 and TRBJ1-5; possibly TRBD1 for D (5 bases). CDR1 is LNHDA, CDR2 SQIVND, per germline (reference sequence). Trimming cost V 7 bases and J 5 bases, with 18 bases left between them. This CDR3 is built from 15 residues. CDR3 sequence (DNA): TGTGCCAGTAACCCTCGGGGGGTTCAATATCAGCCCCAGCATTTT. Translated: CASNPRGVQYQPQHF.

V usage is TRBV2 and J usage is TRBJ2-3; the match to TRBD2 covers 9 bases. The germline V gene has CDR1 SNHLY and CDR2 FYNNEI. The CDR3 loop spans 16 amino acids. Trimming at V came to 6 bases and at J to 6 bases, leaving 13 bases not matched to a gene. CDR3 in DNA: TGTGCCAGCAGCCGGTCGGGCGGGAGGGCCCGGGATACGCAGTATTTT. It codes for CASSRSGGRARDTQYF.

This clone was seen just once. The gene calls are TRBV5-4 and TRBJ2-7, with 7 positions matching TRBD1. The germline CDR1 and CDR2 sequences are SGHNT and YYREEE (reference sequence). J gave up 0 bases and V 0 bases, and 15 bases lay outside the gene matches. The CDR3 runs 19 residues. CDR3 sequence (DNA): TGTGCCAGCAGCTTGGTCCCCACACAGGGGCGCCGATCCTCCTACGAGCAGTACTTC. Translated, it gives CASSLVPTQGRRSSYEQYF.

The chain carries TRBV7-3 and TRBJ2-7, with 7 bases aligning to TRBD2. The V gene's germline CDR1 is SGHTA and CDR2 FQGTGA. Losses at the gene ends were 3 bases for V and 5 bases for J; bases not matched to a gene: 4. There are 13 residues in the CDR3. The CDR3 region has the DNA TGTGCCAGCAGCTTTGGGGGACTAAACGAGCAGTACTTC. Translation: CASSFGGLNEQYF.

The chain carries TRBV7-9 and TRBJ1-2; weak D call: TRBD1 (6 bases). The germline CDR1 and CDR2 sequences are SEHNR and FQNEAQ (reference sequence). The CDR3 has 14 amino acids. V was trimmed by 5 bases and J by 0 bases, leaving 10 bases between them. The CDR3 protein is CASSPDSANYGYTF. DNA of the CDR3: TGTGCCAGCAGCCCGGACAGCGCTAACTATGGCTACACCTTC.

The rearrangement uses TRBV11-3 and TRBJ1-1; maybe TRBD1 (5 bases). CDR1 and CDR2 (germline): SGHNT, YENEEA. CDR3 length equals 13 residues. With 2 bases removed from V and 5 bases from J, the gap between germline ends came to 9 bases. In nucleotides, the CDR3 is TGTGCCAGCAGCTTATCGACAGATACTGAAGCTTTCTTT. This encodes CASSLSTDTEAFF. Variable domain in full (rest from reference TRBV11-3 and TRBJ1-1): EAGVVQSPRYKIIEKKQPVAFWCNPISGHNTLYWYLQNLGQGPELLIRYENEEAVDDSQLPKDRFSAERLKGVDSTLKIQPAELGDSAVYLCASSLSTDTEAFFGQGTRLTVV.

This clone was recorded once. V and J are TRBV5-4 and TRBJ2-7, with TRBD2 as a possible D gene (7 bases). The CDR3 sequence is 18 residues long. V lost 6 bases, J lost 4 bases, and 29 bases lay in between. The germline V gene encodes CDR1 SGHNT and CDR2 YYREEE (reference sequence). The CDR3 DNA is TGTGCCAGCACCTTACTTCTGGGAGGGGGACTTCCGTCTTACGAGCAGTACTTC. Protein sequence: CASTLLLGGGLPSYEQYF.

The CDR3 region is CASSLRSGAIHEQYF. The CDR3 DNA reads as TGCGCCAGCAGCTTGAGGAGCGGGGCCATCCACGAGCAGTACTTC. The V gene is TRBV5-1, the J gene TRBJ2-7; 7 bases fit TRBD2. With 1 base clipped from V and 5 bases from J, the junction kept 9 bases outside the gene matches. Per the germline V gene, CDR1 is SGHRS and CDR2 is YFSETQ. This CDR3 is built from 15 residues.

The chain joins TRBV30 to TRBJ1-1, with D perhaps TRBD1 (6 bases). V shed 2 bases and J shed 0 bases, with 16 bases lying between them. CDR3 length: 16 amino acids. Per the germline V gene, CDR1 is GTSNPN and CDR2 is SVGIG (reference sequence). Written as DNA, the CDR3 is TGTGCCTGGAGTCCCCCTAGGGGGACCCTGAACACTGAAGCTTTCTTT. Encoded protein: CAWSPPRGTLNTEAFF. Full variable domain (missing parts from reference TRBV30 and TRBJ1-1): SQTIHQWPATLVQPVGSPLSLECTVEGTSNPNLYWYRQAAGRGLQLLFYSVGIGQISSEVPQNLSASRPQDRQFILSSKKLLLSDSGFYLCAWSPPRGTLNTEAFFGQGTRLTVV.

The chain links TRBV15 to TRBJ2-7; 10 bases are shared with TRBD1. The V gene's germline CDR1 is LNHNV and CDR2 YYDKDF (reference sequence). The CDR3 loop spans 16 amino acids. V lost 1 base, J lost 5 bases, and 8 bases stayed unmatched. CDR3 sequence: CATSRVRTGGFHEQYF. Here the CDR3 DNA reads TGTGCCACCAGCAGAGTTAGGACAGGGGGTTTCCACGAGCAGTACTTC.

V usage is TRBV5-1 and J usage is TRBJ1-3; tentative D call: TRBD1 (6 bases). The V gene's germline CDR1 is SGHRS and CDR2 YFSETQ. The CDR3 is made up of 15 amino acids. The ends were cut back, 5 bases at V and 0 bases at J, with 12 bases in the middle. CDR3 sequence reads: CASRQDRFSGNTIYF. Written as DNA, the CDR3 is TGCGCCAGCAGACAAGACAGGTTCTCTGGAAACACCATATATTTT.

The chain couples TRBV7-6 to TRBJ2-2, with 8 bases fitting TRBD2. The germline CDR1 and CDR2 sequences are SGHVS and FNYEAQ. The CDR3 has 15 amino acids. V shed 2 bases, J shed 5 bases, and the junction held 4 bases outside the gene matches. CDR3 in DNA: TGTGCCAGCAGCTTATATAGCGGGGATACCGGGGAGCTGTTTTTT. Amino acid sequence: CASSLYSGDTGELFF.

This clone was detected ten times or more. The gene calls are TRBV28 and TRBJ2-7; D remains unclear. Germline V gene data show CDR1 as MDHEN and CDR2 as SYDVKM. Trimming took off 5 bases at V and 4 bases at J, with 12 bases between the two ends. This CDR3 has 13 amino acids. CDR3 coding DNA: TGTGCCAGCAGTCTCTGGCCGTCTTACGAGCAGTACTTC. It translates to CASSLWPSYEQYF.

This clone has only a few counts. The chain employs TRBV12-3 or TRBV12-4 and TRBJ2-1; a possible D gene is TRBD2 (6 bases). V shed 6 bases and J shed 4 bases, with 10 bases lying between them. The CDR3 consists of 13 residues. In DNA form, the CDR3 reads TGTGCCAGCAGGGAGGGCCCATACAATGAGCAGTTCTTC. This sequence encodes CASREGPYNEQFF.

This clone was counted a few times. The rearrangement joins TRBV11-3 to TRBJ2-1; D is perhaps TRBD2 (6 bases). The ends were cut back, 4 bases at V and 5 bases at J, with 18 bases in the middle. Germline-derived CDR1 and CDR2 are SGHNT and YENEEA. The CDR3 is 16 amino acids. In nucleotides, the CDR3 is TGTGCCAGCAGCTCCCCTCGGACTATACGAGACAATGAGCAGTTCTTC. Protein sequence: CASSSPRTIRDNEQFF.

The chain carries TRBV5-1 and TRBJ2-2; 9 nucleotides line up with TRBD2. Germline V gives CDR1 SGHRS, CDR2 YFSETQ. This CDR3 comprises 15 residues. V shed 6 bases and J 4 bases; nucleotides not matched to a gene: 7. The CDR3 nucleotides are TGCGCCAGCAACCTGAGCGGGGGGAGCACCGGGGAGCTGTTTTTT. It translates to CASNLSGGSTGELFF.

The chain is built from TRBV7-2 and TRBJ1-6, with TRBD1 identical over 7 bases. Unmatched junction bases numbered 5, after V lost 6 bases and J lost 3 bases. The CDR3 extends over 15 amino acids. Germline-derived CDR1 and CDR2 are SGHTA and FQGNSA. CDR3 loop: CASRDRVYYNSPLHF. Here the CDR3 DNA reads TGTGCCAGCAGAGACAGGGTTTACTATAATTCACCCCTCCACTTT. The variable domain in full, with the rest retrieved from reference TRBV7-2 and TRBJ1-6, is GAGVSQSPSNKVTEKGKDVELRCDPISGHTALYWYRQSLGQGLEFLIYFQGNSAPDKSGLPSDRFSAERTGGSVSTLTIQRTQQEDSAVYLCASRDRVYYNSPLHFGNGTRLTVT.

V gene TRBV10-1 combines with J gene TRBJ2-7, with a tentative D call TRBD2 (8 bases). The V end lost 10 bases, the J end lost 5 bases, and 21 bases lay between the germline ends. Germline V gene lookup returns CDR1 WNHNN and CDR2 SYGVQD (reference sequence). The CDR3 runs to 14 residues. The DNA for the CDR3 is TGCGCCACCGGGGCAGGGGGACTAGTCGACGAGCAGTACTTC. Amino acid sequence: CATGAGGLVDEQYF.

The V call is TRBV28, the J call TRBJ2-7, with D perhaps matching TRBD1 (7 bases). With 7 bases removed from V and 5 bases from J, the gap between germline ends came to 21 bases. The CDR3 spans 15 residues. Germline assignment: CDR1 MDHEN and CDR2 SYDVKM. The CDR3 DNA is TGTGCCAGCAAATTACCGCGGGCAGGGGGGAACGAGCAGTACTTC. Encoded protein: CASKLPRAGGNEQYF.

The chain is built from TRBV28 and TRBJ2-7; 7 bases are a match to TRBD1. Germline V gene lookup returns CDR1 MDHEN and CDR2 SYDVKM. J was trimmed by 2 bases and V by 2 bases; bases with no gene match: 6. The CDR3 loop spans 15 amino acids. The DNA of the CDR3 is TGTGCCAGCAGTTTAGGGACAGCAGGGGCCTACGAGCAGTACTTC. Its translation is CASSLGTAGAYEQYF.

This clone was counted once. The chain is built from TRBV7-3 and TRBJ2-5; possibly TRBD1 for D (5 bases). V was pared by 2 bases and J by 2 bases, with 12 bases between. Germline V gene data show CDR1 as SGHTA and CDR2 as FQGTGA. This CDR3 has 15 amino acids. The CDR3 region has the DNA TGTGCCAGCAGCTTAGGGTCGGCAGGGCAAGAGACCCAGTACTTC. This translates into CASSLGSAGQETQYF.

This CDR3 reads CASSSTWPRGNSPLHF. CDR3 sequence (DNA): TGTGCCAGCAGCTCGACATGGCCCCGGGGAAATTCACCCCTCCACTTT. The chain carries TRBV7-6 and TRBJ1-6; D is uncertain. CDR3 length: 16 amino acids. Deletions cut 4 bases from V and 7 bases from J, with 17 bases between. Germline V gives CDR1 SGHVS, CDR2 FNYEAQ.

J is TRBJ1-1 and V is TRBV28; TRBD1 matches 7 bases. V shed 5 bases and J 7 bases; nucleotides not matched to a gene: 10. This CDR3 region has 14 residues. Germline V gene sequence: CDR1 MDHEN, CDR2 SYDVKM. In DNA, the CDR3 is TGTGCCAGCAGTACTATGGGGACAGCGATTGAAGCTTTCTTT. Translation gives CASSTMGTAIEAFF.